This T cell receptor (beta chain) was observed in a study of cytomegalovirus exposure and HLA in healthy donors. On this clone itself: Its specificity is not known.

13 Jbeta primers and 60 Vbeta primers were used for the PCR. This table comes from immunoSEQ multiplex PCR, and its TCRdb copy is limited to in-frame clones, with some not included. The profile shows 90,000 to 100,000 clones, around 69% of them singletons. CDR3 size: 11 residues. CDR1 is LNHDA and CDR2 is SQIVND in the germline V gene (reference sequence). Germline trimming cut 8 bases from V and 11 bases from J; bases unmatched to any gene: 8. Study results and limitations: Later on, an analysis tied 15,000 or so TCR beta sequences to HLA alleles at 0.05 false discovery rate. Overall, approximately 180 TCR beta chains were annotated as cytomegalovirus-associated.

The rearrangement uses TRBV19 and TRBJ2-5, with 7 positions matching TRBD2. The sample consisted of PBMCs. The origin of this receptor is a woman aged 55 to 70 in good health and CMV-seropositive. The CDR3 protein is CASGQGREQYF. In nucleotides, the CDR3 is TGTGCCAGTGGACAAGGGAGGGAGCAGTACTTC.